Here is one T cell receptor (beta chain) with its context. Its recognized antigen is unknown. The sample holds no much larger clone one base away, and base qualities are not on file. The receptor library was made with the immunoSEQ multiplex PCR assay. Not all clones reach the TCRdb copy of this immuneACCESS table, which keeps in-frame sequences only. Checked studies attribute under half of the gap to unresolved V genes and leave the rest unexplained. The sample data list about 90,000 clones, and more than 85% of these were observed just once. The ten largest clones add up to around 1.4% of the sample. These data originate in a study of control samples from healthy donors and cancer patients (dated by TCRdb to between 2020 and 2021). The germline V gene sets CDR1 to SGDLS and CDR2 to YYNGEE. The V end gives up 3 bases and the J end 5 bases, leaving 4 bases in the junction not matched to a gene. The CDR3 measures 15 amino acids from cysteine to phenylalanine. The retained sequence is limited to the CDR3, 45 bases, with the frame set at the first base.

This receptor was taken from a woman in her twenties or thirties in good health. Sequenced sample: blood. The V gene is TRBV9 and the J gene is TRBJ2-1; 11 nucleotides in the junction match TRBD2. The DNA is TGTGCCAGCAGCGGTAGCGGGAGGGCCCACAATGAGCAGTTCTTC. Its protein is CASSGSGRAHNEQFF.